The 16 T cell receptor beta chains below all came from one sample that was sequenced in a study of patients and donors after allogeneic stem cell transplantation. Each CDR3 protein gets one entry after TCRdb re-called the RT-PCR reads with MiXCR. The sample lists about 160,000 distinct CDR3 sequences, 25% to 35% seen once, with 2.5% to 3.5% in the top ten. The sample comprised blood, either unsorted or a sorted T cell fraction (not recorded which). The receptors stem from a human donor who was either an allogeneic HSCT recipient or a stem cell or donor lymphocyte infusion donor (not recorded which). It is not recorded whose cells these are; they may come from a transplant donor.

The chain couples TRBV12-3 or TRBV12-4 to TRBJ1-2, with D unclear. The CDR3 length is 13 residues. V was clipped by 6 bases and J by 4 bases, with 12 bases between them. Here the CDR3 reads CASRRAPSYGYTF. The CDR3 DNA reads as TGTGCCAGCAGACGGGCCCCCTCCTATGGCTACACCTTC.

This chain connects TRBV20-1 to TRBJ1-5; no clear D. The V end was cut by 2 bases, the J end by 4 bases, with 15 bases between. Germline assignment: CDR1 DFQATT and CDR2 SNEGSKA (reference sequence). This CDR3 spans 15 amino acids. For the CDR3, the DNA is TGCAGTGCTAGACCGCTAGGGTCTGGGAATCAGCCCCAGCATTTT. Encoded protein: CSARPLGSGNQPQHF.

The rearrangement links TRBV20-1 to TRBJ2-3; D might be TRBD2 (7 bases). Trimming cost V 8 bases and J 0 bases, with 15 bases left between them. This CDR3 comprises 14 residues. CDR1 DFQATT and CDR2 SNEGSKA come from the germline V gene (reference sequence). The CDR3 reads CSPRGRVSTDTQYF. The CDR3 bases are TGCAGTCCAAGGGGGAGGGTTAGCACAGATACGCAGTATTTT.

The chain is built from TRBV6-6 and TRBJ2-3; D is uncertain. This CDR3 is 11 amino acids long. Germline CDR1 reads MNHNY; CDR2 reads SVGAGI (reference sequence). V shed 5 bases and J shed 4 bases, with 4 bases lying between them. Here the CDR3 reads CASSQSDTQYF. In DNA, the CDR3 is TGTGCCAGCAGTCAATCAGATACGCAGTATTTT.

This chain connects TRBV5-5 to TRBJ2-7; D might be TRBD1 (5 bases). From germline, CDR1 is SGHKS and CDR2 YYEKEE (reference sequence). Trimming shortened V by 2 bases and J by 0 bases, and 9 bases separated the two germline ends. There are 14 residues in the CDR3. Here the CDR3 DNA reads TGTGCCAGCAGCTTTGGGGCAACCTCCTACGAGCAGTACTTC. This gives the protein CASSFGATSYEQYF.

The chain carries TRBV28 and TRBJ2-7; 7 bases are shared with TRBD1. Germline CDR1 MDHEN, CDR2 SYDVKM. V dropped 6 bases and J dropped 0; count of bases not matched to a gene: 11. The CDR3 has 16 residues. The CDR3 DNA sequence: TGTGCCAGCAGCGCCCCGGGACAGCAACCCTCCTACGAGCAGTACTTC. The encoded protein is CASSAPGQQPSYEQYF.

This rearrangement joins TRBV28 to TRBJ2-2; D is ambiguous. Germline CDR1 MDHEN, CDR2 SYDVKM. V was cut by 3 bases and J by 3 bases, with 5 bases left in between. This CDR3 region has 13 residues. CDR3 protein: CASSLMDTGELFF. The CDR3 coding sequence is TGTGCCAGCAGTTTGATGGACACCGGGGAGCTGTTTTTT. The whole variable domain, filled in from reference TRBV28 and TRBJ2-2, reads DVKVTQSSRYLVKRTGEKVFLECVQDMDHENMFWYRQDPGLGLRLIYFSYDVKMKEKGDIPEGYSVSREKKERFSLILESASTNQTSMYLCASSLMDTGELFFGEGSRLTVL.

The V call is TRBV27, the J call TRBJ1-2, with 11 bases lining up with TRBD1. CDR3 length: 15 residues. Germline CDR1 reads MNHEY; CDR2 reads SMNVEV (reference sequence). The trim removed 4 bases at V and 7 bases at J, leaving 8 bases unmatched. As DNA, the CDR3 is TGTGCCAGCAGTTGGGGCCGGACAGGGGGCAGTGGCTACACCTTC. Amino acids: CASSWGRTGGSGYTF.

This clonotype was seen a few times. This chain connects TRBV10-3 to TRBJ2-3; D is unclear. CDR1 is ENHRY and CDR2 is SYGVKD in the germline V gene. Trimming left V 6 bases short and J 0 bases short, with 7 bases between. The CDR3 runs to 13 residues. The CDR3, as DNA: TGTGCCATCAGCGGGCCAAGCACAGATACGCAGTATTTT. It encodes CAISGPSTDTQYF.

The V gene is TRBV9, the J gene TRBJ1-2; no clear D. This CDR3 comprises 14 residues. Trimming left V 0 bases short and J 7 bases short, with 13 bases between. Germline values: CDR1 SGDLS, CDR2 YYNGEE. The CDR3 DNA reads TGTGCCAGCAGCGTAGCTGAAGGTCAGAGTGGCTACACCTTC. Translated, it gives CASSVAEGQSGYTF.

This clonotype was found a few times. The V gene is TRBV5-1, the J gene TRBJ1-5; D possibly corresponds to TRBD1 (6 bases). This CDR3 has 15 residues. CDR1 SGHRS and CDR2 YFSETQ come from the germline V gene. V dropped 7 bases and J dropped 1 base, with 15 bases sitting between them. In DNA form, the CDR3 reads TGCGCCAGCTCCCTACGGGGGGGCAGCAATCAGCCCCAGCATTTT. Amino acids: CASSLRGGSNQPQHF.

In this sample, this clonotype turned up many times. The rearrangement joins TRBV5-1 to TRBJ1-6; a weak D match, TRBD1 (5 bases). The CDR3 totals 16 residues. CDR1 and CDR2 from the germline V gene are SGHRS and YFSETQ. V was trimmed by 2 bases and J by 0 bases, leaving 9 bases between them. CDR3 residues: CASSFGASSYNSPLHF. The CDR3 bases are TGCGCCAGCAGCTTCGGGGCGAGCTCCTATAATTCACCCCTCCACTTT.

The V call is TRBV7-9, the J call TRBJ2-7; D unclear. Looked up from germline, CDR1 is SEHNR and CDR2 is FQNEAQ (reference sequence). This CDR3 region has 12 residues. V dropped 3 bases and J dropped 5 bases, with 8 bases sitting between them. CDR3 nucleotide sequence: TGTGCCAGCAGCTTCCCCCCCCACGAGCAGTACTTC. Translation: CASSFPPHEQYF.

This clonotype occurred many times. V is TRBV5-1 and J is TRBJ1-4; D uncertain. The CDR3 has 15 residues. Germline CDR1 reads SGHRS; CDR2 reads YFSETQ. Trimming removed 4 bases from V and 7 bases from J, with 17 bases in between. The CDR3 reads CASSRGIGNGEKLFF. The CDR3 nucleotides are TGCGCCAGCAGCCGCGGAATCGGGAATGGTGAAAAACTGTTTTTT.

This clonotype has just a few counts. The chain employs TRBV18 and TRBJ1-2; D is unresolved. In germline, CDR1 is KGHSH, CDR2 LQKENI. Deletions cut 0 bases from V and 0 bases from J, with 8 bases between. This CDR3 is 15 amino acids long. CDR3 DNA sequence: TGTGCCAGCTCACCACCGTATCGCGCTAACTATGGCTACACCTTC. It yields the protein CASSPPYRANYGYTF.

The rearrangement links TRBV9 to TRBJ1-2; tentatively, D is TRBD1 (6 bases). CDR1 and CDR2 (germline): SGDLS, YYNGEE. V dropped 4 bases and J dropped 6 bases, with 19 bases sitting between them. This CDR3 region has 15 residues. CDR3 sequence: CASSPRGGVANGYTF. The CDR3 DNA follows: TGTGCCAGCAGCCCTCGGGGGGGCGTAGCAAATGGCTACACCTTC.